Included here is one TCR beta chain sequence, with context. Antigen: not known. Graves' hyperthyroidism without ophthalmopathy progression within 18 months was termed stable. Hyperthyroidism had been newly diagnosed in patients aged 18 to 65, and its duration was under 2 months. Amplified TCR beta CDR3 regions came from RNA transcripts. HTBI primers were the set used in a first-round RT-PCR of the TCR CDR3. From the multiplex PCR reads, TCRdb called clonotypes with MiXCR, one entry per CDR3 protein. The sample contains 550,000 to 650,000 distinct CDR3 sequences, approximately 15% of which appear only once. Looked up from germline, CDR1 is MGHDK and CDR2 is SYGVNS. The CDR3 spans 16 residues. Between the trimmed V and J ends, which lost 6 bases and 8 bases, there was a span of 20 bases. The source of the sample is a study of T cells in Graves' hyperthyroidism and ophthalmopathy. General study points: The model made its ophthalmopathy prediction, and onset followed a median about 6 months later. Using 13 V-J features, a model discriminated ophthalmopathy from stable hyperthyroidism.

The chain uses TRBV25-1 and TRBJ1-6; a possible D gene is TRBD1 (6 bases). The specimen was blood. The origin of this receptor is a woman aged 40 to 55 with Graves' hyperthyroidism. The CDR3 here is CASSDDRQGNYSPLHF. For the CDR3, the DNA is TGTGCCAGCAGCGATGACCGGCAGGGGAATTATTCACCCCTCCACTTT.